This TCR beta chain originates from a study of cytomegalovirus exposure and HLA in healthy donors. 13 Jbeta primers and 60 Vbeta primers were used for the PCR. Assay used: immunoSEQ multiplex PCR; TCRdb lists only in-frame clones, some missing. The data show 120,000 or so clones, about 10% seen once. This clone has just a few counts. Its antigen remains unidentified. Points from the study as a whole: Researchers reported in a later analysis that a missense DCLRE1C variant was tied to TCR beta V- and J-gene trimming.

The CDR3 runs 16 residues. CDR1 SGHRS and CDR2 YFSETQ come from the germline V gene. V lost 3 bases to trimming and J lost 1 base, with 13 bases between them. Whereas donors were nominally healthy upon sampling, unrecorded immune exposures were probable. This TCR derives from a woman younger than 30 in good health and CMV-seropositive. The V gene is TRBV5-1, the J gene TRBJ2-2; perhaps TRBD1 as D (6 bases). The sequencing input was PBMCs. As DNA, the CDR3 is TGCGCCAGCAGCTCCGGACAGAGAGAGAACACCGGGGAGCTGTTTTTT. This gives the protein CASSSGQRENTGELFF.